Given below is one T cell receptor (beta chain) in context. This sample is part of a study of blood T cell repertoires in COVID-19. Libraries were prepared by immunoSEQ multiplex PCR; TCRdb keeps only in-frame clonotypes and omits some of them. The sample has 200,000 to 300,000 clones; nearly 85% are singletons. The length of the CDR3 is 15 residues. With V trimmed by 5 bases and J by 5 bases, 5 bases remained unmatched. The germline V gene has CDR1 ENHRY and CDR2 SYGVKD. The receptor's source is a human donor in a cohort sampled during active COVID-19. The chain combines TRBV10-3 with TRBJ1-5; 11 bases fit TRBD1. Sequencing used peripheral blood. CDR3 DNA sequence: TGTGCCATCAGTCCTGGACAGGGGGCGGATCAGCCCCAGCATTTT. Translated, it gives CAISPGQGADQPQHF.